The source of this T cell receptor (beta chain) is a study of OX40 agonist ivuxolimab in advanced cancers. At the level of the study: From roughly 20 to 85 years was the age range, with a mean of around 60 years, and approximately 80% were male.

At baseline, cycle 4 day 1, and cycle 7 day 1, blood was sampled. Germline CDR1 MDHEN, CDR2 SYDVKM. The ends were cut back, 6 bases at V and 4 bases at J, with 18 bases in the middle. The CDR3 length is 15 residues. The data were produced by immunoSEQ multiplex PCR, yet TCRdb's version contains in-frame clones alone and is incomplete. The sample has 55,000 to 70,000 clones, roughly 84% seen once; the top ten hold about 1.9%. This receptor was obtained from an adult with an advanced solid tumor such as melanoma, head and neck, liver or kidney cancer. V gene TRBV28 combines with J gene TRBJ1-1; D may be TRBD1 (5 bases). The source material was CD4+ or CD8+ T cells sorted from blood, sampled in a trial of the OX40 agonist ivuxolimab. The DNA of the CDR3 is TGTGCCAGCAGCATTACGAGGGGCGGGGGCACTGAAGCTTTCTTT. It translates to CASSITRGGGTEAFF. The full variable domain, in which reference TRBV28 and TRBJ1-1 provide the parts outside the CDR3, is DVKVTQSSRYLVKRTGEKVFLECVQDMDHENMFWYRQDPGLGLRLIYFSYDVKMKEKGDIPEGYSVSREKKERFSLILESASTNQTSMYLCASSITRGGGTEAFFGQGTRLTVV.